One sample yielded the 25 T cell receptor beta chains listed below, sequenced in a study of cytomegalovirus exposure and HLA in healthy donors. The PCR ran on 60 Vbeta and 13 Jbeta primers. Repertoires were generated with immunoSEQ multiplex PCR, while TCRdb's copy carries only in-frame clones and drops some. The sample yields approximately 100,000 clones, around 75% seen once. The sequenced sample consisted of PBMCs. These TCRs come from a male donor in good health and CMV-seropositive.

The chain employs TRBV6-1 and TRBJ2-5, with D perhaps matching TRBD1 (6 bases). The CDR3 contains 16 residues. The V end lost 4 bases, the J end lost 5 bases, and 20 bases lay between the germline ends. The V gene's germline CDR1 is MNHNS and CDR2 SASEGT. CDR3 coding DNA: TGTGCCAGCAGTGGAGGCCGTTGGGGGCTGGAGGAGACCCAGTACTTC. Amino acid sequence: CASSGGRWGLEETQYF.

The chain carries TRBV30 and TRBJ1-6; no firm D call. CDR3 length: 13 residues. Germline-derived CDR1 and CDR2 are GTSNPN and SVGIG (reference sequence). V lost 3 bases to trimming and J lost 10 bases, with 13 bases between them. The CDR3 DNA is TGTGCCTGGAGACAGCCTTCTGGGTCACCCCTCCACTTT. It yields the protein CAWRQPSGSPLHF.

This clone turned up a few times. V usage is TRBV5-8 and J usage is TRBJ2-2, with TRBD1 matching 8 bases. The V segment lost 0 bases and the J segment 6 bases; nucleotides outside the gene matches: 7. Germline lookup yields CDR1 SGHTS and CDR2 YDEGEE. This CDR3 region has 16 residues. The CDR3 nucleotides are TGTGCCAGCAGCTTGGTGGCAGGGGGCGCTTCCGGGGAGCTGTTTTTT. Its protein is CASSLVAGGASGELFF.

The chain uses TRBV15 and TRBJ2-5, with 12 bases that match TRBD2. CDR1 and CDR2 (germline): LNHNV, YYDKDF (reference sequence). Trimming cost V 2 bases and J 2 bases; bases outside gene matches: 3. This CDR3 has 16 amino acids. The CDR3 loop is CATSRRGTSGQETQYF. CDR3 in DNA: TGTGCCACCAGCAGAAGGGGGACTAGCGGGCAAGAGACCCAGTACTTC. The variable domain in full, completed from reference TRBV15 and TRBJ2-5, reads DAMVIQNPRYQVTQFGKPVTLSCSQTLNHNVMYWYQQKSSQAPKLLFHYYDKDFNNEADTPDNFQSRRPNTSFCFLDIRSPGLGDTAMYLCATSRRGTSGQETQYFGPGTRLLVL.

V usage is TRBV19 and J usage is TRBJ2-4, with TRBD2 as a possible D gene (6 bases). The CDR3 is 16 amino acids. V was shortened by 5 bases and J by 1 base, with 15 bases between the two germline ends. In germline, CDR1 is LNHDA, CDR2 SQIVND (reference sequence). CDR3 protein: CASSRPEGRAKNIQYF. CDR3 bases: TGTGCCAGTAGTCGCCCGGAGGGGAGGGCCAAAAACATTCAGTACTTC.

For the CDR3, the DNA is TGTGCCAGTAGTTCACGGTCCCAAGAGACCCAGTACTTC. It codes for CASSSRSQETQYF. The chain links TRBV7-7 to TRBJ2-5; unclear D gene. Germline V gives CDR1 SSHAT, CDR2 FNYEAQ (reference sequence). The CDR3 has 13 residues. V was pared by 9 bases and J by 1 base, with 12 bases between.

Concerning this clone: The junction does not match germline at one end; this may be a read error. The chain joins TRBV4-2 to TRBJ1-2, with 10 bases fitting TRBD1. This CDR3 has 14 residues. Germline V gives CDR1 LGHNA, CDR2 YNFKEQ. CDR3 sequence: CARSRDRGISGYTF. The CDR3 nucleotides are TGTGCCCGCAGCCGGGACAGGGGAATCTCTGGCTACACCTTC.

The V and J genes are TRBV30 and TRBJ1-1, with D perhaps matching TRBD1 (6 bases). Germline loops: CDR1 GTSNPN, CDR2 SVGIG (reference sequence). V lost 5 bases to trimming and J lost 5 bases, with 6 bases between them. The length of the CDR3 is 10 residues. In DNA form, the CDR3 reads TGTGCCTGGGACAGGACTGAAGCTTTCTTT. Its protein product is CAWDRTEAFF.

This clone is classed as medium-sized. This chain uses TRBV4-1 with TRBJ2-2, with TRBD2 as a possible D gene (6 bases). V gave up 0 bases and J gave up 4 bases, with 12 bases separating them. Per the germline V gene, CDR1 is MGHRA and CDR2 is YSYEKL. The CDR3 runs to 16 residues. The CDR3 region is CASSQDGGPGTGELFF. CDR3 in DNA: TGCGCCAGCAGCCAAGATGGAGGGCCCGGCACCGGGGAGCTGTTTTTT.

The chain is built from TRBV11-3 and TRBJ2-1; TRBD2 matches 8 bases. V shed 9 bases, J shed 8 bases, and the junction held 12 bases outside the gene matches. This CDR3 contains 14 residues. Looked up from germline, CDR1 is SGHNT and CDR2 is YENEEA. The CDR3 loop is CASPLAGAPYEQFF. The DNA of the CDR3 is TGTGCCAGTCCGCTAGCGGGCGCTCCCTATGAGCAGTTCTTC.

CDR3 DNA sequence: TGTGCCAGCAGCTTTGGGGGACAGAACTACGAGCAGTACTTC. Protein: CASSFGGQNYEQYF. The chain employs TRBV11-3 and TRBJ2-7; 7 bases agree with TRBD1. Germline CDR1 reads SGHNT; CDR2 reads YENEEA. This CDR3 has 14 residues. V shed 3 bases and J 3 bases; nucleotides not matched to a gene: 5.

The CDR3 DNA sequence: TGTGCCAGCTCGGGGTCTGGGCGGGAGCAGTACTTC. Amino acid sequence: CASSGSGREQYF. The chain has TRBV6-5 and TRBJ2-7, with a weak D call TRBD2 (5 bases). The CDR3 spans 12 residues. CDR1 is MNHEY, CDR2 SVGAGI, per germline. The V end lost 8 bases, the J end lost 7 bases, and 15 bases lay between the germline ends.

A few counts support this clone. The CDR3 loop reads CASSPKVRVTDTQYF. The DNA for the CDR3 is TGTGCCAGCAGCCCCAAGGTCAGGGTAACAGATACGCAGTATTTT. The V call is TRBV7-9, the J call TRBJ2-3; a possible D gene is TRBD1 (5 bases). The CDR3 consists of 15 residues. The germline CDR1 and CDR2 sequences are SEHNR and FQNEAQ (reference sequence). Trimming pared 5 bases from V and 3 bases from J, leaving 15 bases between.

There are a few counts of this clone. V usage is TRBV11-3 and J usage is TRBJ2-7; possible D gene TRBD1, 5 bases. Germline values: CDR1 SGHNT, CDR2 YENEEA. The V and J ends lost 3 bases and 4 bases respectively, with 13 bases between them. The CDR3 sequence is 14 residues long. CDR3 protein: CASSFVQGVYEQYF. CDR3 nucleotides: TGTGCCAGCAGCTTTGTTCAGGGCGTGTACGAGCAGTACTTC.

V usage is TRBV6-1 and J usage is TRBJ2-1, with TRBD1 matching 8 bases. Germline V gives CDR1 MNHNS, CDR2 SASEGT. The V gene end was trimmed by 7 bases and the J gene end by 14 bases; junction bases not matched to a gene: 7. The CDR3 sequence is 11 residues long. CDR3 nucleotide sequence: TGTGCCAGCACTAGACAGGGGAATAAGTTCTTC. Translation: CASTRQGNKFF.

V and J are TRBV15 and TRBJ2-2, with a tentative D call TRBD2 (7 bases). The V gene lost 2 bases and the J gene lost 1 base, with 14 bases spanning the gap. The CDR3 is made up of 17 amino acids. Germline CDR1 LNHNV, CDR2 YYDKDF (reference sequence). CDR3 sequence reads: CATSRLLGGGNTGELFF. The CDR3 nucleotides read TGTGCCACCAGCAGATTACTGGGAGGGGGGAACACCGGGGAGCTGTTTTTT.

This chain's CDR3 is CASSFSRGDQGYTF. The CDR3 DNA reads TGTGCCAGCAGCTTCTCAAGGGGTGATCAGGGCTACACCTTC. The V gene is TRBV7-2, the J gene TRBJ1-2; weak D call: TRBD1 (5 bases). The CDR3 contains 14 residues. Looked up from germline, CDR1 is SGHTA and CDR2 is FQGNSA. Trimming took 3 bases from V and 8 from J, leaving 16 bases between them.

This clone was seen a handful of times. The chain combines TRBV11-2 with TRBJ1-5, with a tentative D call TRBD1 (5 bases). This CDR3 is 14 amino acids long. Germline V gene data show CDR1 as SGHAT and CDR2 as FQNNGV. The germline V and J ends were trimmed by 3 bases and 4 bases, with 10 bases remaining between them. DNA for the CDR3: TGTGCCAGCAGCTTTAGTGGGGGGAATCAGCCCCAGCATTTT. As protein: CASSFSGGNQPQHF.

The chain links TRBV5-1 to TRBJ2-7, with D unresolved. Germline V gene lookup returns CDR1 SGHRS and CDR2 YFSETQ. The CDR3 loop spans 13 amino acids. V lost 0 bases and J lost 5, with 9 bases in between. In DNA form, the CDR3 reads TGCGCCAGCAGCTTGGCCCCCAGGAACGAGCAGTACTTC. This codes for CASSLAPRNEQYF.

V and J are TRBV7-9 and TRBJ1-1, with 9 nucleotides matching TRBD1. The CDR3 is 16 residues long. In germline, CDR1 is SEHNR, CDR2 FQNEAQ (reference sequence). V trimming: 5 bases; J trimming: 3 bases; junction bases outside the gene matches: 10. In nucleotides, the CDR3 is TGTGCCAGCAGCCCGGGACAGGGTCTTAGTGACACTGAAGCTTTCTTT. Its protein product is CASSPGQGLSDTEAFF.

With regard to this clone: The sample contains more than one DNA sequence encoding this CDR3. The V gene is TRBV11-3, the J gene TRBJ2-3; perhaps TRBD2 as D (5 bases). The germline CDR1 and CDR2 sequences are SGHNT and YENEEA. The CDR3 covers 14 residues. Trimming pared 1 base from V and 0 bases from J, leaving 5 bases between. The CDR3 DNA reads as TGTGCCAGCAGCTTAGGGAGGAGCACAGATACGCAGTATTTT. Its translation is CASSLGRSTDTQYF.

V usage is TRBV4-3 and J usage is TRBJ2-2, with D tentatively TRBD2 (7 bases). The length of the CDR3 is 17 residues. Germline values: CDR1 LGHNA, CDR2 YSLEER. V was trimmed by 4 bases and J by 6 bases, leaving 21 bases between them. This CDR3 is CASSPRRGGAPSGELFF. DNA of the CDR3: TGCGCCAGCAGCCCCCGGAGGGGGGGGGCCCCTTCCGGGGAGCTGTTTTTT.

This chain links TRBV11-2 with TRBJ1-2; unclear D gene. The germline V and J ends were trimmed by 6 bases and 5 bases, with 16 bases remaining between them. Germline CDR1 is SGHAT and CDR2 is FQNNGV. CDR3 length equals 14 residues. DNA of the CDR3: TGTGCCAGCAGGCGGGTAGGGCGTCGGTATGGCTACACCTTC. Translation gives CASRRVGRRYGYTF.

The chain is built from TRBV30 and TRBJ1-2; D call uncertain. Germline CDR1 GTSNPN, CDR2 SVGIG (reference sequence). Trimming took 0 bases from V and 8 from J, leaving 10 bases between them. The CDR3 totals 12 residues. The chain's CDR3 is CAWSVSQAGYTF. The DNA for the CDR3 is TGTGCCTGGAGTGTATCCCAGGCCGGCTACACCTTC.

The chain is built from TRBV2 and TRBJ1-1, with a possible D match to TRBD1 (5 bases). The CDR3 is 13 residues long. Germline lookup yields CDR1 SNHLY and CDR2 FYNNEI. Trimming took 8 bases from V and 3 from J, leaving 13 bases between them. DNA of the CDR3: TGTGCCAGCGGCACCGGGACTTACACTGAAGCTTTCTTT. It specifies CASGTGTYTEAFF.